These T cell receptor beta chains were read from a single sample in a study of blood T cell repertoires in COVID-19. The table came from immunoSEQ multiplex PCR; TCRdb's copy has only in-frame clones and leaves some out. The sample includes about 280,000 clones, 87% of them seen just once. Sequences were obtained from peripheral blood. These receptors all come from a woman aged 50 to 65 who had recovered from COVID-19. Both conserved end residues are part of each CDR3. A D gene is named only where the DNA matches it firmly. Rows give clone size only sometimes, using once, few, many, or a class for an expanded clone.

NA,TRBJ1-2,NA,TRBV28,TGTGCCAGCACTTGGGGGGGAGGCTATGGCTACACCTTC,CASTWGGGYGYTF
TRBD1,TRBJ1-1,NA,TRBV30,TGTGCCTGGAGCCCCCTATTGGGACAGGGGGGGGCTTTCTTT,CAWSPLLGQGGAFF
NA,TRBJ1-2,once,TRBV6-2/TRBV6-3,TGTGCCAGCAGTTACTATGACAGACCAAGAGGCGGCTACACCTTC,CASSYYDRPRGGYTF
NA,TRBJ2-3,NA,TRBV5-1,TGCGCCAGCAGCTTTGGCGGGCCAGATACGCAGTATTTT,CASSFGGPDTQYF
TRBD1,TRBJ2-7,NA,TRBV6-5,TGTGCCAGCAGTAGACAGGGAAACTACTACGAGCAGTACTTC,CASSRQGNYYEQYF
TRBD2,TRBJ2-7,once,TRBV4-2,TGTGCCAGCAGCCGACTAGCGGGGGATTACGAGCAGTACTTC,CASSRLAGDYEQYF
NA,TRBJ1-1,many,TRBV10-3,TGTGCCATCATGCAGGGTCTCAGGACTGAAGCTTTCTTT,CAIMQGLRTEAFF
NA,TRBJ1-3,NA,TRBV19,TGTGCCAGTACCATCCCAGGGATTGGAAACACCATATATTTT,CASTIPGIGNTIYF
NA,TRBJ2-7,NA,TRBV3-1/TRBV3-2,TGTGCCAGCAGCCAGGGGAGCGGCGAGCAGTACTTC,CASSQGSGEQYF
TRBD1,TRBJ1-3,NA,TRBV3-1/TRBV3-2,TGTGCCAGCACGGACAGGGGCAATAGAAACACCATATATTTT,CASTDRGNRNTIYF
NA,TRBJ1-1,NA,TRBV29-1,TGCAGCGTCCAGGGGCGAGGGGACACTGAAGCTTTCTTT,CSVQGRGDTEAFF
TRBD1,TRBJ2-2,once,TRBV19,TGTGCCAGTAGAAGAGTAGGGGGCGGCGGCACCGGGGAGCTGTTTTTT,CASRRVGGGGTGELFF
NA,TRBJ1-6,NA,TRBV2,TGTGCCAGCACCAGGGGCGCCTATAATTCACCCCTCCACTTT,CASTRGAYNSPLHF
NA,TRBJ1-5,NA,TRBV19,TGTGCCAGTAGTTCCCCCGCGGGTGAACAGCCCCAGCATTTT,CASSSPAGEQPQHF
NA,TRBJ1-1,NA,TRBV20-1,TGCAGTGCTTCCCGGACAGCGGAAGCTTTCTTT,CSASRTAEAFF
NA,TRBJ1-1,NA,TRBV18,TGTGCCAGCTCACCACCGGGGGGGGGAGCTTTCTTT,CASSPPGGGAFF
TRBD1,TRBJ1-2,NA,TRBV30,TGTGCCTGGAGTGTACCCTCCGGACAGGGGGCCAGGGGCTACACCTTC,CAWSVPSGQGARGYTF
NA,TRBJ2-3,NA,TRBV5-6,TGTGCCAGCAGCTTGCTTCGCGGAGCCAGCACAGATACGCAGTATTTT,CASSLLRGASTDTQYF
NA,TRBJ1-6,NA,TRBV4-2,TGTGCCAGCAGCCAAGATCCAGCGAGCTCCTATAATTCACCCCTCCACTTT,CASSQDPASSYNSPLHF
TRBD1,TRBJ1-5,NA,TRBV6-6,TGTGCCAGCAGTCGACAGGGGGTCGCACCAAATCAGCCCCAGCATTTT,CASSRQGVAPNQPQHF
NA,TRBJ1-3,once,TRBV19,TGTGCCAGTAGTCTGCAGGGAGGCTCTGGAAACACCATATATTTT,CASSLQGGSGNTIYF
NA,TRBJ2-5,NA,TRBV24-1,TGTGCCACCAGTGGGGGGGAGCGAGAGACCCAGTACTTC,CATSGGERETQYF
NA,TRBJ1-1,NA,TRBV7-2,TGTGCCAGCAGCTTAGAGAGGAACACTGAAGCTTTCTTT,CASSLERNTEAFF
TRBD2,TRBJ2-1,NA,TRBV7-2,TGTGCCAGCAGCTGGCGGGAGAGACGGGGTGAGCAGTTCTTC,CASSWRERRGEQFF
NA,TRBJ2-5,NA,TRBV24-1,TGTGCCACCAGTGACCCTGGACAGGGAGGGGAGACCCAGTACTTC,CATSDPGQGGETQYF
NA,TRBJ1-5,NA,TRBV28,TGTGCCAGCAGTCCCCCGGGACAGCCCCAGCATTTT,CASSPPGQPQHF
NA,TRBJ2-2,NA,TRBV21-1,TGTGCCAGCAGCAGAACAGGGGGGAAGAACACCGGGGAGCTGTTTTTT,CASSRTGGKNTGELFF
NA,TRBJ1-2,NA,TRBV19,TGTGCCAGTAGTATTAGCAGGGGCCCAAACCAAGCTAACTATGGCTACACCTTC,CASSISRGPNQANYGYTF
TRBD2,TRBJ2-3,few,TRBV10-3,TGTGCCATCAGTGAGTCCGGACTAGCGGGACGGCCAGATACGCAGTATTTT,CAISESGLAGRPDTQYF
NA,TRBJ2-3,NA,TRBV2,TGTGCCAGCAGTGGGGAGCGCGTGGGTCTCTCAGATACGCAGTATTTT,CASSGERVGLSDTQYF
TRBD2,TRBJ2-5,NA,TRBV5-1,TGCGCCAGCAGCTCCCTAGCGGGGCAAGAGACCCAGTACTTC,CASSSLAGQETQYF
TRBD1,TRBJ2-1,NA,TRBV4-3,TGCGCCAGCAGCCGCCGACAGGGTGGACTTTCCTACAATGAGCAGTTCTTC,CASSRRQGGLSYNEQFF
NA,TRBJ1-2,NA,TRBV7-9,TGTGCCAGCAGCTTTGTCGGTGGGAGAGGGCATTGGTATGGCTACACCTTC,CASSFVGGRGHWYGYTF
NA,TRBJ1-1,NA,TRBV19,TGTGCCAGTAGTGGGGACTCTTGGAGAGCTTTCTTT,CASSGDSWRAFF
NA,TRBJ1-1,NA,TRBV7-6,TGTGCCAGCAGCTCCCCTGGGGGAGGCACTGAAGCTTTCTTT,CASSSPGGGTEAFF
NA,TRBJ2-5,NA,TRBV4-3,TGCGCCAGCAGCCAAGATCATGAGACTAGGGAGACCCAGTACTTC,CASSQDHETRETQYF
NA,TRBJ1-5,NA,TRBV6-5,TGTGCCAGCAGGGGGCCTAACAATCAGCCCCAGCATTTT,CASRGPNNQPQHF
TRBD1,TRBJ2-7,NA,TRBV29-1,TGCAGCGTTGAAACCGGGACAGGGAACTCCTACGAGCAGTACTTC,CSVETGTGNSYEQYF
NA,TRBJ1-1,once,TRBV2,TGTGCCAGCGGAGCGGAAGCGAACACTGAAGCTTTCTTT,CASGAEANTEAFF
TRBD1,TRBJ1-2,NA,TRBV14,TGTGCCAGCAGCCGCGAAGAGGGGGCTGGCTATGGCTACACCTTC,CASSREEGAGYGYTF
TRBD1,TRBJ1-4,NA,TRBV18,TGTGCCAGCTCACACGGACAGGCAAATGAAAAACTGTTTTTT,CASSHGQANEKLFF
TRBD1,TRBJ2-1,NA,TRBV7-9,TGTGCCAGCAGCCCAGCCGGGACAGGGATTGGGGATGAGCAGTTCTTC,CASSPAGTGIGDEQFF
NA,TRBJ1-5,few,TRBV6-2/TRBV6-3,TGTGCCAGCAGTCAACTCGGGACTTCAAATAGCAATCAGCCCCAGCATTTT,CASSQLGTSNSNQPQHF
TRBD2,TRBJ2-6,NA,TRBV4-2,TGTGCCAGCAGCCAAGATCCCCAGGAGGGAGGGGTTGCGCCTGGGGCCAACGTCCTGACTTTC,CASSQDPQEGGVAPGANVLTF
TRBD1,TRBJ1-1,NA,TRBV5-1,TGCGCCAGCAGCTCTGACAGGGGAAGCACTGAAGCTTTCTTT,CASSSDRGSTEAFF
TRBD1,TRBJ2-7,NA,TRBV7-2,TGTGCCAGCAGCTTATCTGGGACAGACTACGAGCAGTACTTC,CASSLSGTDYEQYF